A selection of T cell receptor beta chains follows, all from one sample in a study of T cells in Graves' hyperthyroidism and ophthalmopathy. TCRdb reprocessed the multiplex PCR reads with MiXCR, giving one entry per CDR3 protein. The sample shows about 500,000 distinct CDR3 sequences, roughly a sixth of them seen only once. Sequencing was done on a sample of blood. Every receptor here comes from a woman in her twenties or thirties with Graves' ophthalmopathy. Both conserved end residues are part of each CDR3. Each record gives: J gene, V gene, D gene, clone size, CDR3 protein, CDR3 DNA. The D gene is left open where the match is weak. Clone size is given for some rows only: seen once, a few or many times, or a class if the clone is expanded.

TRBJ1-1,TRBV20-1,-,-,CSALAFEAFF,TGCAGTGCTCTGGCATTTGAAGCTTTCTTT
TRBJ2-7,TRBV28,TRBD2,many,CASRAGFQSSYEQYF,TGTGCCAGCAGAGCGGGGTTTCAAAGCTCCTACGAGCAGTACTTC
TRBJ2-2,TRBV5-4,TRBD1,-,CASSPGTGYHGELFF,TGTGCCAGCAGCCCCGGGACAGGGTACCACGGGGAGCTGTTTTTT
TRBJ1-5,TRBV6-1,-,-,CASRGIRGDPNQPQHF,TGTGCCAGCAGGGGGATTAGGGGGGATCCCAATCAGCCCCAGCATTTT
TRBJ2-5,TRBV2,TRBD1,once,CASSDRDSGRTQYF,TGTGCCAGCAGTGACCGGGACAGCGGCCGGACCCAGTACTTC
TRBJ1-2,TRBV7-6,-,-,CTSSSGGAWGYTF,TGTACCAGCAGCTCCGGGGGAGCATGGGGCTACACCTTC
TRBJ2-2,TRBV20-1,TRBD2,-,CSASGTLAGANTGELFF,TGCAGTGCTAGTGGCACTCTAGCGGGAGCTAACACCGGGGAGCTGTTTTTT
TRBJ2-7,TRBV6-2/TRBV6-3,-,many,CASSGHSLIDEQYF,TGTGCCAGCAGCGGGCACTCCCTAATTGACGAGCAGTACTTC
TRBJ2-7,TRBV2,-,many,CASSTGQGFYEQYF,TGTGCCAGCAGTACCGGCCAGGGTTTCTACGAGCAGTACTTC
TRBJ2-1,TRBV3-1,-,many,CASSQVGGVYNEQFF,TGTGCCAGCAGCCAAGTGGGCGGGGTCTACAATGAGCAGTTCTTC
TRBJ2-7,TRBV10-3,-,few,CAISGCLSCEQYF,TGTGCCATCAGTGGGTGTTTGTCCTGCGAGCAGTACTTC
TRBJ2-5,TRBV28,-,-,CASSLSGKGQTQYF,TGTGCCAGCAGTTTATCGGGCAAGGGACAGACCCAGTACTTC